What follows are 22 T cell receptor beta chains derived from one specimen sequenced in a study of control samples from healthy donors and cancer patients (dated by TCRdb to 2020 to 2022). The library was made by the immunoSEQ multiplex PCR assay. What TCRdb holds here is the immuneACCESS table cut down to in-frame rearrangements. Part of the clones is not present; checked against another copy, under half of the missing clones reflect an unresolved V gene, and the others are unexplained. For this sample there are nearly 200,000 clones; about 90% appear just once. 1.8% of the sample rests with the top ten. Sequencing was done on a sample of blood. Source of these receptors: a young man in good health.

The chain has TRBV23-1 and TRBJ2-2; a weak D match, TRBD1 (5 bases). TRBV23-1 is sorted into the ORF group, with uncertain function. V dropped 0 bases and J dropped 5 bases, with 22 bases sitting between them. The CDR3 is made up of 19 amino acids. The CDR3 here is CASSQSLYRGARTTGELFF. CDR3 DNA sequence: TGCGCCAGCAGTCAATCGCTTTATAGGGGCGCGAGGACGACCGGGGAGCTGTTTTTT.

The genes are TRBV9 and TRBJ1-1, with 7 bases identical to TRBD1. The CDR3 is made up of 15 amino acids. The ends lost 3 bases at V and 7 bases at J; junction bases unmatched: 12. The germline CDR1 and CDR2 sequences are SGDLS and YYNGEE. CDR3 in DNA: TGTGCCAGCAGCGCCCCGACCGGAGGGGGCTATGAAGCTTTCTTT. The encoded protein is CASSAPTGGGYEAFF.

The CDR3 loop is CASSPPLTANEQFF. The CDR3 DNA reads as TGTGCCAGCAGCCCGCCCTTGACAGCTAATGAGCAGTTCTTC. The V gene is TRBV7-9, the J gene TRBJ2-1, with a weak D call TRBD1 (5 bases). Germline V gene data show CDR1 as SEHNR and CDR2 as FQNEAQ (reference sequence). This CDR3 is 14 amino acids long. V shed 5 bases and J shed 7 bases, with 15 bases lying between them. The full variable domain, its missing parts supplied by reference TRBV7-9 and TRBJ2-1, is DTGVSQNPRHKITKRGQNVTFRCDPISEHNRLYWYRQTLGQGPEFLTYFQNEAQLEKSRLLSDRFSAERPKGSFSTLEIQRTEQGDSAMYLCASSPPLTANEQFFGPGTRLTVL.

V is TRBV3-1 (or the pseudogene TRBV3-2) and J is TRBJ1-6; no clear D gene. Germline assignment: CDR1 LGHDT and CDR2 YNNKEL (reference sequence). The V end was cut by 3 bases, the J end by 0 bases, with 9 bases between. This CDR3 has 16 amino acids. DNA of the CDR3: TGTGCCAGCAGCCAGACCGTCGGCTCCTATAATTCACCCCTCCACTTT. Encoded protein: CASSQTVGSYNSPLHF.

The V call is TRBV2, the J call TRBJ2-5; a weak D match, TRBD2 (5 bases). Germline CDR1 is SNHLY and CDR2 is FYNNEI. V was shortened by 6 bases and J by 6 bases, with 17 bases between the two germline ends. This CDR3 region has 14 residues. CDR3 nucleotide sequence: TGTGCCAGCAGCGCCTCGGGAAACGGAAAGACCCAGTACTTC. It yields the protein CASSASGNGKTQYF.

The CDR3 loop is CASSRVLDEQFF. The CDR3 region has the DNA TGTGCCAGCAGCCGGGTTCTAGATGAGCAGTTCTTC. The chain uses TRBV3-1 (or the pseudogene TRBV3-2) and TRBJ2-1; no clear D. Germline V gene lookup returns CDR1 LGHDT and CDR2 YNNKEL (reference sequence). Trimming removed 4 bases at V and 8 bases at J, with 9 bases between. The CDR3 is 12 residues long.

Notes on this clone: The same CDR3 also results from other DNA sequences found in this sample. The CDR3 here is CASSLGQYNEQFF. CDR3 in DNA: TGTGCCAGCAGTTTGGGACAGTACAATGAGCAGTTCTTC. This chain joins TRBV27 and TRBJ2-1; TRBD1 matches at 7 bases. The CDR3 is 13 residues long. Germline values: CDR1 MNHEY, CDR2 SMNVEV (reference sequence). J lost 4 bases, V lost 3 bases, and 0 bases had no gene match.

V and J are TRBV5-1 and TRBJ1-6; 9 bases line up with TRBD1. This CDR3 comprises 16 residues. The trim removed 8 bases at V and 7 bases at J, leaving 13 bases unmatched. Germline values: CDR1 SGHRS, CDR2 YFSETQ. The CDR3: CASTLQGTGRNSPLHF. In DNA form, the CDR3 reads TGCGCCAGTACGCTTCAAGGGACAGGGAGGAATTCACCCCTCCACTTT.

J is TRBJ1-6 and V is TRBV6-1, with D hard to call. CDR3 size: 14 residues. Germline V gene sequence: CDR1 MNHNS, CDR2 SASEGT. V lost 1 base to trimming and J lost 6 bases, with 7 bases between them. The CDR3 coding sequence is TGTGCCAGCAGTGAAGTCAGGTTTAATTCACCCCTCCACTTT. This codes for CASSEVRFNSPLHF.

The chain joins TRBV24-1 to TRBJ1-1; possible D gene TRBD1, 5 bases. This CDR3 has 16 amino acids. Germline V gene lookup returns CDR1 KGHDR and CDR2 SFDVKD. Trimming left V 3 bases short and J 5 bases short, with 18 bases between. The CDR3 is CATSDAGPGGGTEAFF. For the CDR3, the DNA is TGTGCCACCAGTGATGCCGGGCCGGGGGGAGGGACTGAAGCTTTCTTT.

This chain joins TRBV5-8 and TRBJ1-5, with a possible D match to TRBD1 (6 bases). V was trimmed by 4 bases and J by 0 bases, leaving 20 bases between them. CDR1 is SGHTS, CDR2 YDEGEE, per germline. The CDR3 has 18 residues. The CDR3 loop is CASSRKGQNTYSNQPQHF. CDR3 nucleotide sequence: TGTGCCAGCAGCCGGAAAGGACAGAACACTTATAGCAATCAGCCCCAGCATTTT.

The DNA for the CDR3 is TGTGCCAGCAGCGGACAGGGGGCGAATAATTCACCCCTCCACTTT. This gives the protein CASSGQGANNSPLHF. The chain joins TRBV9 to TRBJ1-6; TRBD1 agrees at 10 bases. Germline trimming cut 3 bases from V and 5 bases from J; bases unmatched to any gene: 2. The CDR3 extends over 15 amino acids. Per germline, CDR1 SGDLS and CDR2 YYNGEE.

This sequence joins TRBV6-5 and TRBJ2-7; 10 bases are shared with TRBD1. The CDR3 is 15 amino acids. CDR1 is MNHEY and CDR2 is SVGAGI in the germline V gene. Trimming removed 6 bases from V and 7 bases from J; junction bases left unmatched: 12. CDR3 in DNA: TGTGCCAGCAGGGGGGACAGGGGCCCCGCTGGGGAGCAGTACTTC. It codes for CASRGDRGPAGEQYF.

The rearrangement links TRBV19 to TRBJ1-3, with 7 positions matching TRBD1. V lost 11 bases and J lost 9; bases outside the gene matches: 16. The CDR3 is 14 amino acids. Germline CDR1 and CDR2: LNHDA and SQIVND (reference sequence). The CDR3 is CAEGGETHRGTIYF. The CDR3 coding sequence is TGTGCCGAGGGAGGGGAGACTCACAGGGGCACCATATATTTT. The whole variable domain, remainder taken from reference TRBV19 and TRBJ1-3, is DGGITQSPKYLFRKEGQNVTLSCEQNLNHDAMYWYRQDPGQGLRLIYYSQIVNDFQKGDIAEGYSVSREKKESFPLTVTSAQKNPTAFYLCAEGGETHRGTIYFGEGSWLTVV.

The chain employs TRBV18 and TRBJ2-7, with 7 nucleotides matching TRBD2. Per the germline V gene, CDR1 is KGHSH and CDR2 is LQKENI. V was pared by 1 base and J by 2 bases, with 2 bases of the junction left unmatched. The CDR3 has 14 amino acids. The CDR3 here is CASSPRTRTYEQYF. The CDR3 DNA follows: TGTGCCAGCTCACCACGGACTAGGACCTACGAGCAGTACTTC.

There are a few counts of this clone. V and J are TRBV11-2 and TRBJ2-7; no definite D call. Germline values: CDR1 SGHAT, CDR2 FQNNGV. The CDR3 sequence is 12 residues long. V lost 6 bases and J lost 3, with 9 bases in between. In DNA form, the CDR3 reads TGTGCCAGCAGGAATCCGGGCTACGAGCAGTACTTC. Amino acids: CASRNPGYEQYF. Based on the CDR3 plus reference TRBV11-2 and TRBJ2-7, the full variable domain is EAGVAQSPRYKIIEKRQSVAFWCNPISGHATLYWYQQILGQGPKLLIQFQNNGVVDDSQLPKDRFSAERLKGVDSTLKIQPAKLEDSAVYLCASRNPGYEQYFGPGTRLTVT.

CDR3 DNA sequence: TGTGCTAGTGGCCGCGGAGGGGCAACCGGGGAGCTGTTTTTT. This encodes CASGRGGATGELFF. The rearrangement links TRBV12-5 to TRBJ2-2, with a possible D match to TRBD2 (6 bases). Trimming removed 6 bases from V and 5 bases from J, with 13 bases in between. Germline assignment: CDR1 LGHNT and CDR2 FRNRAP. The CDR3 contains 14 residues.

The chain has TRBV6-4 and TRBJ2-2; D uncertain. Per the germline V gene, CDR1 is MRHNA and CDR2 is SNTAGT. V shed 4 bases and J shed 1 base, with 4 bases lying between them. This CDR3 has 13 amino acids. The CDR3 DNA is TGTGCCAGCAGTGTAGGGAACACCGGGGAGCTGTTTTTT. Translation gives CASSVGNTGELFF.

CDR3 sequence: CASSLVAGGSYEQYF. The CDR3 nucleotides read TGTGCCAGCAGCTTGGTGGCAGGGGGTTCCTACGAGCAGTACTTC. This chain joins TRBV5-8 and TRBJ2-7; 7 nucleotides line up with TRBD1. Trimming took 0 bases from V and 1 from J; bases not matched to a gene: 4. From germline, CDR1 is SGHTS and CDR2 YDEGEE. The CDR3 loop spans 15 amino acids.

The V and J genes are TRBV4-2 and TRBJ2-7; D possibly corresponds to TRBD2 (5 bases). The CDR3 spans 12 residues. The germline gives CDR1 LGHNA, CDR2 YNFKEQ. V lost 8 bases and J 3 bases, leaving 11 bases between the germline ends. CDR3 amino acids: CASGQTNYEQYF. The CDR3 DNA reads TGTGCCAGCGGGCAGACTAACTACGAGCAGTACTTC.

The chain combines TRBV29-1 with TRBJ1-1; D is ambiguous. The CDR3 has 10 residues. The germline V gene has CDR1 SQVTM and CDR2 ANQGSEA. The V and J ends lost 7 bases and 8 bases respectively, with 11 bases between them. The CDR3 here is CSGRTTEAFF. CDR3 bases: TGCAGCGGTAGGACGACCGAAGCTTTCTTT.

This chain connects TRBV9 to TRBJ1-2; D uncertain. The CDR3 consists of 14 residues. The germline V gene encodes CDR1 SGDLS and CDR2 YYNGEE. With 4 bases removed from V and 0 bases from J, the gap between germline ends came to 10 bases. The CDR3 sequence: CASSPHPTNYGYTF. CDR3 nucleotide sequence: TGTGCCAGCAGCCCTCACCCGACTAACTATGGCTACACCTTC. Full variable domain (missing parts from reference TRBV9 and TRBJ1-2): DSGVTQTPKHLITATGQRVTLRCSPRSGDLSVYWYQQSLDQGLQFLIQYYNGEERAKGNILERFSAQQFPDLHSELNLSSLELGDSALYFCASSPHPTNYGYTFGSGTRLTVV.